This T cell receptor (beta chain) was profiled in a study of blood T cell repertoires in COVID-19. The CDR3 runs 16 residues. The germline V and J ends were trimmed by 3 bases and 5 bases, with 17 bases remaining between them. The germline V gene encodes CDR1 LNHDA and CDR2 SQIVND (reference sequence). Method: immunoSEQ multiplex PCR; TCRdb's copy keeps in-frame clones and lacks some. This sample has about 62,000 clones, with roughly 80% found just once. The genes are TRBV19 and TRBJ1-5; D remains unclear. This TCR derives from an elderly woman with active or convalescent COVID-19. The sequenced material came from peripheral blood. The CDR3 DNA follows: TGTGCCAGTAGTATGGCTTTGCAGTATACCGATCAGCCCCAGCATTTT. Encoded protein: CASSMALQYTDQPQHF.